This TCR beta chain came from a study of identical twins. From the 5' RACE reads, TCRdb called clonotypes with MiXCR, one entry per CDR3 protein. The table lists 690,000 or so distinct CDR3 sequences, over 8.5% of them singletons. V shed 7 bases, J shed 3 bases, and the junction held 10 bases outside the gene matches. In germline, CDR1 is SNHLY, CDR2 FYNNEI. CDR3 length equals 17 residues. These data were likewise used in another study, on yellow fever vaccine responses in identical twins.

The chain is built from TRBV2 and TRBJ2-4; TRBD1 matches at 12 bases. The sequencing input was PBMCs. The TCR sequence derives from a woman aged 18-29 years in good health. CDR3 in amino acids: CASNPGQGAFGKNIQYF. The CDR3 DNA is TGTGCCAGCAACCCGGGACAGGGGGCGTTTGGCAAAAACATTCAGTACTTC.